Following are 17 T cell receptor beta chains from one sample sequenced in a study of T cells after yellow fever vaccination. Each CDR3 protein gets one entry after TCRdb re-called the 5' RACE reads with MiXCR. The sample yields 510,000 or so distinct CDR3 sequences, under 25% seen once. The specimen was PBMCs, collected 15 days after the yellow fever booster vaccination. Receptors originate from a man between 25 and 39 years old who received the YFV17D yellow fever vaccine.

The CDR3 here is CASPSGDWPVGANVLTF. CDR3 in DNA: TGTGCCAGCCCGAGTGGGGATTGGCCCGTTGGGGCCAACGTCCTGACTTTC. The chain carries TRBV7-8 and TRBJ2-6; D not certain. V was shortened by 8 bases and J by 3 bases, with 20 bases between the two germline ends. The CDR3 consists of 17 residues. Germline V gene lookup returns CDR1 SGHVS and CDR2 FQNEAQ.

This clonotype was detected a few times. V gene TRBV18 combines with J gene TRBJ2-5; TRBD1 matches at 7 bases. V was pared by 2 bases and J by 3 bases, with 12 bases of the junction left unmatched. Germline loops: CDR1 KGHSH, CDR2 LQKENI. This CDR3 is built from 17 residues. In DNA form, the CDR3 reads TGTGCCAGCTCACCAAGGTGGACCGGGACAGAAAAAGAGACCCAGTACTTC. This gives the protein CASSPRWTGTEKETQYF. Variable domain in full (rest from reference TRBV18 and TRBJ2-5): NAGVMQNPRHLVRRRGQEARLRCSPMKGHSHVYWYRQLPEEGLKFMVYLQKENIIDESGMPKERFSAEFPKEGPSILRIQQVVRGDSAAYFCASSPRWTGTEKETQYFGPGTRLLVL.

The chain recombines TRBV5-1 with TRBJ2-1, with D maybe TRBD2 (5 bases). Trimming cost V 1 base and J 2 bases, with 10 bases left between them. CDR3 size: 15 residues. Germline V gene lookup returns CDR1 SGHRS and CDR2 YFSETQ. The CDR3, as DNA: TGCGCCAGCAGCTTGAGGGAGCCCACCTACAATGAGCAGTTCTTC. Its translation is CASSLREPTYNEQFF.

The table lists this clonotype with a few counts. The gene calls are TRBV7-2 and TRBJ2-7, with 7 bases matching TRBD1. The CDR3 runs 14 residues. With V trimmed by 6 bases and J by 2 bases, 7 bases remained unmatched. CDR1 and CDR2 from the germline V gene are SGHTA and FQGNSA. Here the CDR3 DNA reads TGTGCCAGCAGTCAAGACAGGGCGGCCTACGAGCAGTACTTC. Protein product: CASSQDRAAYEQYF.

CDR3 in DNA: TGCAGTGCTAGAGATCGCGAAAAACTGTTTTTT. This gives the protein CSARDREKLFF. The chain links TRBV20-1 to TRBJ1-4; no firm D call. This CDR3 is built from 11 residues. CDR1 is DFQATT, CDR2 SNEGSKA, per germline (reference sequence). The V end lost 0 bases, the J end lost 8 bases, and 4 bases lay between the germline ends.

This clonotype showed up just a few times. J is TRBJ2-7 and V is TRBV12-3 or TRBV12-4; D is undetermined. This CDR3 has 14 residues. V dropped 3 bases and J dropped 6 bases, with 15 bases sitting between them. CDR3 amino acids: CASSLIPDLGEQYF. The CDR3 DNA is TGTGCCAGCAGTTTGATCCCCGACCTGGGCGAGCAGTACTTC.

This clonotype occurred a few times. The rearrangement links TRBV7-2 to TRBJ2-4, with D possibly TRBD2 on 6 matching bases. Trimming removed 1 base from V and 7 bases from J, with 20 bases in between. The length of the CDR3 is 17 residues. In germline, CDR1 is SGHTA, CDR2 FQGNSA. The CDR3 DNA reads TGTGCCAGCAGCTTAGGGCCAGGAGGAGGGCGAGGGAACATTCAGTACTTC. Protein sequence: CASSLGPGGGRGNIQYF. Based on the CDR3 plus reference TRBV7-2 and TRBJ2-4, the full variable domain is GAGVSQSPSNKVTEKGKDVELRCDPISGHTALYWYRQSLGQGLEFLIYFQGNSAPDKSGLPSDRFSAERTGGSVSTLTIQRTQQEDSAVYLCASSLGPGGGRGNIQYFGAGTRLSVL.

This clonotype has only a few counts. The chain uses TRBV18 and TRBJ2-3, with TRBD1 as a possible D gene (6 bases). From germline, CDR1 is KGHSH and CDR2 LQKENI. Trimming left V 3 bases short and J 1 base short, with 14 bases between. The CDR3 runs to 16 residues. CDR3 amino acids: CASSPTGTLGTDTQYF. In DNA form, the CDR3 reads TGTGCCAGCTCACCCACCGGGACATTAGGCACAGATACGCAGTATTTT.

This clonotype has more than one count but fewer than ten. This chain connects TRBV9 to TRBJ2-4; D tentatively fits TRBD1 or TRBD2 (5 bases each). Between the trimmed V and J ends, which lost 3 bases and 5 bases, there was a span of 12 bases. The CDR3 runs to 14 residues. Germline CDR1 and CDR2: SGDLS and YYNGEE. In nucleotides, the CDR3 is TGTGCCAGCAGCGCCTCTAGGGACGAAAACATTCAGTACTTC. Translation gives CASSASRDENIQYF.

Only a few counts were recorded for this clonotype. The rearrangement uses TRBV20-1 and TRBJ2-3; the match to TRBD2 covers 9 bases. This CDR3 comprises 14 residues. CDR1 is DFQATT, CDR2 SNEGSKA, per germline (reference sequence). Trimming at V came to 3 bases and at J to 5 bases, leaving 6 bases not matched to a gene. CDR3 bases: TGCAGTGCTAGGAGCGGGAGGAGCCAAGATACGCAGTATTTT. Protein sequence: CSARSGRSQDTQYF.

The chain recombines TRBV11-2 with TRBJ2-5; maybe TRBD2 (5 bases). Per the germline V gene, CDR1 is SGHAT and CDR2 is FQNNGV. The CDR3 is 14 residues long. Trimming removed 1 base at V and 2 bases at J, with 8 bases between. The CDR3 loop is CASSLVPGQETQYF. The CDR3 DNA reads TGTGCCAGCAGCTTAGTCCCGGGGCAAGAGACCCAGTACTTC.

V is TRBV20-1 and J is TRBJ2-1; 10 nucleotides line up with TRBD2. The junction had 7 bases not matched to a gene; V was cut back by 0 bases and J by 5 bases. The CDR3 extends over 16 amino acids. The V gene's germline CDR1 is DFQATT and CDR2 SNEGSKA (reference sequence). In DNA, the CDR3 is TGCAGTGCTAGAGATCCCGGAGGACTAGCGGACAATGAGCAGTTCTTC. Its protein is CSARDPGGLADNEQFF.

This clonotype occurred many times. The CDR3 DNA reads as TGTGCCAGCAGAACAGAGGCCAAGAAAGAGACCCAGTACTTC. This gives the protein CASRTEAKKETQYF. The chain is built from TRBV2 and TRBJ2-5; D is unresolved. CDR3 length: 14 residues. Trimming took 6 bases from V and 3 from J, leaving 14 bases between them. Germline CDR1 is SNHLY and CDR2 is FYNNEI.

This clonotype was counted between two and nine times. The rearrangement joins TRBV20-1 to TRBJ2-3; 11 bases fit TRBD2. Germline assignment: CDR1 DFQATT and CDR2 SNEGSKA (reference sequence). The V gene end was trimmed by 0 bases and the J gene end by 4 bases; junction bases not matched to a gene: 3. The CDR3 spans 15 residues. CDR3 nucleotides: TGCAGTGCTAGAGATACTAGCGGGAGAGCAGATACGCAGTATTTT. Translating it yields CSARDTSGRADTQYF.

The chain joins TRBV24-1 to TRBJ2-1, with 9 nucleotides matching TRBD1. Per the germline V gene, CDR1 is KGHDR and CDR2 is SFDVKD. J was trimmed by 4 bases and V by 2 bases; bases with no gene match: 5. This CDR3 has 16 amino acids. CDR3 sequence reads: CATSDWPGQGYNEQFF. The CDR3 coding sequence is TGTGCCACCAGTGATTGGCCGGGACAGGGATACAATGAGCAGTTCTTC.

CDR3: CASSLDPGRAQEQYF. The CDR3, as DNA: TGTGCCAGCAGCTTGGATCCCGGGAGGGCCCAAGAGCAGTACTTC. This sequence joins TRBV5-4 and TRBJ2-7; 8 bases fit TRBD2. Germline trimming cut 0 bases from V and 7 bases from J; bases unmatched to any gene: 9. The CDR3 consists of 15 residues. Germline values: CDR1 SGHNT, CDR2 YYREEE (reference sequence).

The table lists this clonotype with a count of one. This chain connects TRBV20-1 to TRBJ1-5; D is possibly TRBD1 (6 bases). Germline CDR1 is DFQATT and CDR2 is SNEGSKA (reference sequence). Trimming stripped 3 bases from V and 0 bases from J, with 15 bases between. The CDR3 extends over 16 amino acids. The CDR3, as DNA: TGCAGTGCTAGCTTCCTTCGACAGGATAGCAATCAGCCCCAGCATTTT. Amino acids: CSASFLRQDSNQPQHF.